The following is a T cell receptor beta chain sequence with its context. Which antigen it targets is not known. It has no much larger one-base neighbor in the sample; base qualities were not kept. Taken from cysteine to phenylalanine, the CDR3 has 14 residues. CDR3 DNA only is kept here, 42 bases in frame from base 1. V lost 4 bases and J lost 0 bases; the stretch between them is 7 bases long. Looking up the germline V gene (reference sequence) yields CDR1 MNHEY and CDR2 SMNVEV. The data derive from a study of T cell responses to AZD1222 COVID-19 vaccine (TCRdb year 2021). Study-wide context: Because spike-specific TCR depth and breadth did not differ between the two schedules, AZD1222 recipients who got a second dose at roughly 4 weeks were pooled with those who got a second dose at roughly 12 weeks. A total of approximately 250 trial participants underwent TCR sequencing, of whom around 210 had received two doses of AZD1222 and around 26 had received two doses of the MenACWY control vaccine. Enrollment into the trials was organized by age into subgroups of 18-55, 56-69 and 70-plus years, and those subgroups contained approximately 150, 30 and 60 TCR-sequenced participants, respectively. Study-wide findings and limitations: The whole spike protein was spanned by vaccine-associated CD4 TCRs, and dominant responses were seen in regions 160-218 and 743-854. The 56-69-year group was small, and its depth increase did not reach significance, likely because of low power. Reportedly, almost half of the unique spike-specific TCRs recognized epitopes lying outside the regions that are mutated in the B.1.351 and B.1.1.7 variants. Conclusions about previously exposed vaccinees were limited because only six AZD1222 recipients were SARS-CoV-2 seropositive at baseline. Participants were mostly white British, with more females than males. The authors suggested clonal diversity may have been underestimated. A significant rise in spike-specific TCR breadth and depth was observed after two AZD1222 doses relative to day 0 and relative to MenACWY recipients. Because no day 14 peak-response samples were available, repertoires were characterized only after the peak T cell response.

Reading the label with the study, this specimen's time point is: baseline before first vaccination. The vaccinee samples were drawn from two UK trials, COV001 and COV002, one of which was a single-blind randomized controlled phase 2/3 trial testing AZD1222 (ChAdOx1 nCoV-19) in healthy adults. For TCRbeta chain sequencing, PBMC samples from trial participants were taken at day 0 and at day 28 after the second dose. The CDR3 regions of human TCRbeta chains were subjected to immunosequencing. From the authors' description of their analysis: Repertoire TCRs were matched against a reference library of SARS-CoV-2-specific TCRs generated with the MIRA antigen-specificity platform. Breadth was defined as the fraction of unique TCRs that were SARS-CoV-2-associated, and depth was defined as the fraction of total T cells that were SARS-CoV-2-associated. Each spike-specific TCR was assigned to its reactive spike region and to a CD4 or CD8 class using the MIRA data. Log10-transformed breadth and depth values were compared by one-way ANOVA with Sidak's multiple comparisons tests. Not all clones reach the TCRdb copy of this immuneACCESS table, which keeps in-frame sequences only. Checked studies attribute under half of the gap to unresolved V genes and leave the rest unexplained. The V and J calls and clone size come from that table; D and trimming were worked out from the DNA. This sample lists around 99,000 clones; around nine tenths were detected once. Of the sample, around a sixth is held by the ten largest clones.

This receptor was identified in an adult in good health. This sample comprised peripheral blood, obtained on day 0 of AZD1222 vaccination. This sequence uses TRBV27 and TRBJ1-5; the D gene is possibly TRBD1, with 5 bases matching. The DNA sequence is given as TGTGCCAGCAGTTATACAGGTAGCAATCAGCCCCAGCATTTT. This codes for CASSYTGSNQPQHF.